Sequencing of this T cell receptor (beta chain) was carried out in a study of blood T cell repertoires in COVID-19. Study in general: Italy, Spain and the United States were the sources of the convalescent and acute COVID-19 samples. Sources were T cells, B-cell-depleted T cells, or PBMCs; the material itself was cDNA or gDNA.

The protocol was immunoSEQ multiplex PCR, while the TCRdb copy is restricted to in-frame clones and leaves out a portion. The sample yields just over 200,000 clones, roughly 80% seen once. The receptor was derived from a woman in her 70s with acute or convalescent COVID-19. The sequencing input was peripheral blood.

CDR3 amino acids: CASIPDSRGNTIYF. The CDR3 DNA follows: TGTGCCAGCATCCCGGACAGTAGAGGAAACACCATATATTTT. The gene calls are TRBV28 and TRBJ1-3; tentatively, D is TRBD1 (6 bases). The CDR3 spans 14 residues. The V end lost 7 bases, the J end lost 4 bases, and 14 bases lay between the germline ends. CDR1 is MDHEN and CDR2 is SYDVKM in the germline V gene. Using reference TRBV28 and TRBJ1-3 for the parts outside the CDR3, the full variable domain is DVKVTQSSRYLVKRTGEKVFLECVQDMDHENMFWYRQDPGLGLRLIYFSYDVKMKEKGDIPEGYSVSREKKERFSLILESASTNQTSMYLCASIPDSRGNTIYFGEGSWLTVV.